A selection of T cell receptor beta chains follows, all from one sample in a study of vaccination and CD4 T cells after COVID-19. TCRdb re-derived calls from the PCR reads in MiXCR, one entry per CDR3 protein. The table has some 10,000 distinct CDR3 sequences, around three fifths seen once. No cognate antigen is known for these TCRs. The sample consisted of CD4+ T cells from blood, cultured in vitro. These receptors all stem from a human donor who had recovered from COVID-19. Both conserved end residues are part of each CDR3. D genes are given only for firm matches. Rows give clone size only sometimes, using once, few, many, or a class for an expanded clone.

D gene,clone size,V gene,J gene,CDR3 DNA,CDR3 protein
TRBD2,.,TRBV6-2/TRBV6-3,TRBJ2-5,TGTGCCAGCAGTTACCGGGCGGGGGGCCCCCAAGAGACCCAGTACTTC,CASSYRAGGPQETQYF
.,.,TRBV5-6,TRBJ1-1,TGTGCCAGCAGCTTGTATGGTGAGAGGGGTAGGAACACTGAAGCTTTCTTT,CASSLYGERGRNTEAFF
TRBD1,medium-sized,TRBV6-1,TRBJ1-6,TGTGCCAGCAGTGGGGGACAGGGGCTTAATTCACCCCTCCACTTT,CASSGGQGLNSPLHF
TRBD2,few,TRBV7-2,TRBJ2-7,TGTGCCAGCAGCTTAGGGCCGTTGGGACTAAGGTCCTACGAGCAGTACTTC,CASSLGPLGLRSYEQYF
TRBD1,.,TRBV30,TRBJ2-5,TGTGCCTGGGACAGGGGGCAAAGTGGGGGCCTGGAGACCCAGTACTTC,CAWDRGQSGGLETQYF
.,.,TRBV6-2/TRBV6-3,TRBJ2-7,TGTGCCAGCAGTTACCCTCCTTCCTCCTACGAGCAGTACTTC,CASSYPPSSYEQYF
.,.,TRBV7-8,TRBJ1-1,TGTGCCAGCAGCTTAGTGGGGGTAATCGGGTCGACGAAGACTGAAGCTTTCTTT,CASSLVGVIGSTKTEAFF
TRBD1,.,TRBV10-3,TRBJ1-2,TGTGCCATAACCGACAGGGGCGCTAACTATGGCTACACCTTC,CAITDRGANYGYTF
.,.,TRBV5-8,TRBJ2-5,TGTGCCAGCAGCTTTACGGAGACCCAGTACTTC,CASSFTETQYF
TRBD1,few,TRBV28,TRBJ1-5,TGTGCCAGCAGTGGGGACACAGGGGATCAGCCCCAGCATTTT,CASSGDTGDQPQHF
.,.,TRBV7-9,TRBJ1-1,TGTGCCAGCAGCTTTCGACAGAACACTGAAGCTTTCTTT,CASSFRQNTEAFF
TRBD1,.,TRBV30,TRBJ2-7,TGTGCCTGGCAGGACAGGGTAGCCTACGAGCAGTACTTC,CAWQDRVAYEQYF
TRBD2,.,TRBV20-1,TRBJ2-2,TGCAGTGCTAGGGGCGGGGGAAGCACCGGGGAGCTGTTTTTT,CSARGGGSTGELFF
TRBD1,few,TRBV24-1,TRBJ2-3,TGTGCCACCAGTGAAATAGGGGGCAAAGGGCAGATAGATACGCAGTATTTT,CATSEIGGKGQIDTQYF
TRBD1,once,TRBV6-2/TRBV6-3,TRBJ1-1,TGTGCCAGCAGTTACTCGGGTTGGGACAGGGTCATGAACACTGAAGCTTTCTTT,CASSYSGWDRVMNTEAFF
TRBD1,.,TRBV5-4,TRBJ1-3,TGTGCCAGCAGCTTGGCCGTTGGACAGGCGAGTGGCACCATATATTTT,CASSLAVGQASGTIYF
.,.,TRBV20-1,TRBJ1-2,TGCAGTGCTAGAGATAGTAGACGGGACTATGGCTACACCTTC,CSARDSRRDYGYTF
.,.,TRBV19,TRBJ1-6,TGTGCCAGTAGTGGCAATTCACCCCTCCACTTT,CASSGNSPLHF
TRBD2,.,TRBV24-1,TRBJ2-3,TGTGCCACCAGTGATTGGACCTCGGGGCAGGGAGGGACGCAGTATTTT,CATSDWTSGQGGTQYF
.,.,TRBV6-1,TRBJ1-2,TGTGCCAGCAGTGAAGCGCTCGGGACTGATGGCTACACCTTC,CASSEALGTDGYTF
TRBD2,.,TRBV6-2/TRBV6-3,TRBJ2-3,TGTGCCAGCAATCGGGGGGGGCCTTTTACGCAGTATTTT,CASNRGGPFTQYF
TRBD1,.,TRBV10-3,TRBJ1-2,TGTGCCAGCAGCGCCGGGACAGACTTCTATGGCTACACCTTC,CASSAGTDFYGYTF
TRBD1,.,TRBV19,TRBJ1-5,TGTGCCAGTTCCACAGGGGGAGAAAATCAGCCCCAGCATTTT,CASSTGGENQPQHF
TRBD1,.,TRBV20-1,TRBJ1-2,TGCAGTGCTTCCAGGACAGGGAGGGGAAGGGACTATGGCTACACCTTC,CSASRTGRGRDYGYTF